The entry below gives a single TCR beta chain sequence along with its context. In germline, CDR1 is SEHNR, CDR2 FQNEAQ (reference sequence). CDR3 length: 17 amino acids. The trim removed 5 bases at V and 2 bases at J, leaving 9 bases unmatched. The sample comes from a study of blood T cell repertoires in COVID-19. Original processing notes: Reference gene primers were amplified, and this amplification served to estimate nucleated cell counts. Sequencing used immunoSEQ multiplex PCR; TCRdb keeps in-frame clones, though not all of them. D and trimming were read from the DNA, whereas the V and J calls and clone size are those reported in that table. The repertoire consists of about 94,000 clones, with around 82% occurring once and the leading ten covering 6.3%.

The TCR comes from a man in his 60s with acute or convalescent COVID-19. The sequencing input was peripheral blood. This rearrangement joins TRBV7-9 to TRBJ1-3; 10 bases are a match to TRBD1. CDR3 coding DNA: TGTGCCAGCAGCGCAGAGACCGGGACAGGGGCTGGAAACACCATATATTTT. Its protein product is CASSAETGTGAGNTIYF. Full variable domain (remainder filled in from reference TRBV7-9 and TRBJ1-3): DTGVSQNPRHKITKRGQNVTFRCDPISEHNRLYWYRQTLGQGPEFLTYFQNEAQLEKSRLLSDRFSAERPKGSFSTLEIQRTEQGDSAMYLCASSAETGTGAGNTIYFGEGSWLTVV.